The sequence of this T cell receptor beta chain was determined in a study of T cells in Graves' hyperthyroidism and ophthalmopathy. Hyperthyroidism in the patients, aged 18 to 65, was newly diagnosed and under 2 months in duration. It was uncontrolled infection, other autoimmune disease, pregnancy or lactation that excluded patients. Deletions cut 0 bases from V and 8 bases from J, with 8 bases between. Germline loops: CDR1 MNHEY, CDR2 SVGAGI. There are 13 residues in the CDR3. Amplified TCR beta CDR3 regions derived from RNA transcripts. Initially, a first-round RT-PCR of the TCR CDR3 employed the HTBI primer set. TCRdb reprocessed the multiplex PCR reads via MiXCR and lists one record per CDR3 protein. The sample consists of about 350,000 distinct CDR3 sequences, approximately 14% of them appearing once.

V gene TRBV6-5 combines with J gene TRBJ2-1, with D uncertain. Sequenced material: blood. This receptor was taken from a woman aged 30 to 39 with Graves' hyperthyroidism. The CDR3 here is CASSYSYMDEQFF. The DNA of the CDR3 is TGTGCCAGCAGTTACTCTTACATGGATGAGCAGTTCTTC.